A selection of T cell receptor beta chains follows, all from one sample in a study of shared clonotypes between healthy human individuals. The table came from immunoSEQ multiplex PCR; TCRdb's copy has only in-frame clones and leaves some out. Of approximately 1.5 million clones listed, approximately 98.5% are singletons. Sequencing was done on a sample of naive CD4+ T cells sorted from blood. The receptors come from a man younger than 40 in good health. CDR3s include the opening cysteine and the closing phenylalanine or tryptophan. The D gene is left open where the match is weak. Not all rows give a size; the values are once, few, many and, for expanded clones, a class.

D	J	size	V	DNA	CDR3
TRBD1	TRBJ1-4	.	TRBV19	TGTGCCAGTAGTAGAGGGACAGGGAGTGAAAAACTGTTTTTT	CASSRGTGSEKLFF
TRBD1	TRBJ2-1	.	TRBV6-4	TGTGCCAGCAGTGCCCTATCGGGACAGGGGGCCAATGAGCAGTTCTTC	CASSALSGQGANEQFF
.	TRBJ2-3	.	TRBV2	TGTGCCAGCGGTGCTCTATTTCCGGAAGATACGCAGTATTTT	CASGALFPEDTQYF
TRBD2	TRBJ2-1	.	TRBV7-9	TGTGCCAGCAGCCCTTACGGACGGCTAGCGGGAGGCAGCAATGAGCAGTTCTTC	CASSPYGRLAGGSNEQFF
TRBD2	TRBJ2-7	.	TRBV18	TGTGCCAGCTCACGAGCTAGCGGGAGACACGAGCAGTACTTC	CASSRASGRHEQYF
.	TRBJ1-2	.	TRBV28	TGTGCCAGCACCTCCCAAGAAGGCTACACCTTC	CASTSQEGYTF
TRBD1	TRBJ1-5	.	TRBV29-1	TGCAGCGTTGAAAGCTATCCGACAGGGGGCAAGGATTTTCAGCCCCAGCATTTT	CSVESYPTGGKDFQPQHF
.	TRBJ1-1	once	TRBV18	TGTGCCAGCTCACAGGGGGTGGGGACTGAAGCTTTCTTT	CASSQGVGTEAFF
.	TRBJ2-5	.	TRBV9	TGTGCCAGCAGCCCCCTAGGCTCCGGGCCTACGGTTGGGGAGACCCAGTACTTC	CASSPLGSGPTVGETQYF
.	TRBJ2-3	.	TRBV6-4	TGTGCCAGCAGTGACTCCCCTAGCGTTAGCACAGATACGCAGTATTTT	CASSDSPSVSTDTQYF
.	TRBJ2-7	.	TRBV27	TGTGCCAGCAGTTTTGACTCGAGGGGCTCCTACGAGCAGTACTTC	CASSFDSRGSYEQYF
.	TRBJ2-2	.	TRBV25-1	TGTGCCAGCAGTGAACTAGGCAACACCGGGGAGCTGTTTTTT	CASSELGNTGELFF
.	TRBJ1-4	.	TRBV6-5	TGTGCCAGCAGTACATGGGTCGGGGAAAAACTGTTTTTT	CASSTWVGEKLFF
TRBD2	TRBJ2-7	.	TRBV29-1	TGCAGCGTTGAAGGGGTTGCGGGAGATCCCTACGAGCAGTACTTC	CSVEGVAGDPYEQYF
.	TRBJ1-2	.	TRBV29-1	TGCAGCGTTAGGAGTCTGCCAGGAGTGGACTATGGCTACACCTTC	CSVRSLPGVDYGYTF
TRBD2	TRBJ2-1	.	TRBV9	TGTGCCAGCAGCGTAGTCCCACCCGGACTAGTCTCGTCCTACAATGAGCAGTTCTTC	CASSVVPPGLVSSYNEQFF
.	TRBJ1-1	.	TRBV19	TGTGCCAGTAGTATAGTGGCAGGGTTGGACACTGAAGCTTTCTTT	CASSIVAGLDTEAFF
.	TRBJ2-2	.	TRBV7-9	TGTGCCAGCAGCTTACAGGGGAACACCGGGGAGCTGTTTTTT	CASSLQGNTGELFF
TRBD1	TRBJ1-3	.	TRBV19	TGTGCCAGTAGTATGCTGCAGGGGGAAGTTGAAAACACCATATATTTT	CASSMLQGEVENTIYF
TRBD2	TRBJ2-3	.	TRBV18	TGTGCCAGCTCACTGGGACTAGCGGGAGTTACAGATACGCAGTATTTT	CASSLGLAGVTDTQYF
.	TRBJ1-5	.	TRBV7-8	TGTGCCAGCAGAGGCCCGGACAAAAATCAGCCCCAGCATTTT	CASRGPDKNQPQHF
TRBD1	TRBJ1-1	.	TRBV15	TGTGCCACCCGCGACAGGGGGTCTTGGAACACTGAAGCTTTCTTT	CATRDRGSWNTEAFF
.	TRBJ2-5	.	TRBV5-8	TGTGCCAGCAGCACGACTTCAGGGCCCCAAGAGACCCAGTACTTC	CASSTTSGPQETQYF
.	TRBJ2-1	.	TRBV7-9	TGTGCCAGCAGCGTCTATGAGCAGTTCTTC	CASSVYEQFF
TRBD2	TRBJ2-3	.	TRBV29-1	TGCAGCGCGACTAGCAGTGGAGATACGCAGTATTTT	CSATSSGDTQYF
TRBD1	TRBJ2-3	.	TRBV19	TGTGCCAGTAGTCCGCGACAGGGGCTCCGCCTAACAGATACGCAGTATTTT	CASSPRQGLRLTDTQYF
.	TRBJ2-7	.	TRBV6-5	TGTGCCAGCAGCGAGGCGCACCACCTACGAGGGCAGTACTTC	CASSEAHHLRGQYF
TRBD2	TRBJ2-7	.	TRBV2	TGTGCCAGCAGTCGGAAGCGGGAGGGGTACGAGCAGTACTTC	CASSRKREGYEQYF